This T cell receptor beta chain was found in a study of blood T cell repertoires in COVID-19 (dated by TCRdb to between 2020 and 2021). Study-level background: The collaborator samples originated in the United States, Italy and Spain and spanned the acute and convalescent phases of COVID-19. The material from the prospective study consisted of cDNA or gDNA derived from T cells, B-cell-depleted T cells, or PBMCs. Deeply sampled blood TCRbeta repertoires from subjects exposed to, actively infected with, or recovered from COVID-19 were included in the dataset. The repertoires were released in a freely available public database intended as a resource for research on the immune response to SARS-CoV-2. Samples came from the ongoing ImmuneRACE study (first 160 participants) plus 1,254 subjects from 6 global collaborators. The sample metadata nearly always contained a de-identified subject ID, COVID-19 status, age in years and sex. Where HLA class I and class II types were available, the types were taken from metadata supplied by the sample provider, not from assay-based typing. General study outcomes and caveats: How much clinical and demographic metadata was included differed by source and by participant, and the metadata was provided uncurated.

The immunoSEQ Assay, a bias-controlled multiplex PCR, was used to amplify TCRbeta CDR3 regions from genomic DNA. For the original study's pipeline: The number of nucleated cells in each sample was estimated from the amplification of reference gene primers within the assay. To quantify the absolute abundance of each unique TCRbeta CDR3 rearrangement, sequence reads were collapsed and filtered. Productive Simpson clonality was computed per sample as the square root of Simpson's diversity index over productive rearrangements. TCRdb carries this immuneACCESS record with in-frame sequences only. Its versions omit some clonotypes, under half of them owing to an unresolved V gene in the studies checked, with the rest unexplained. Clone size and V and J calls were adopted from that table, with D and trimming inferred from the DNA. Here the sample has about 170,000 clones; over 80% occur a single time. The leading ten clones occupy 2.9% of the sample.

Note on this clone: Its target antigen remains unknown. Base qualities are not recorded, but no much larger clone differs from it by a single base.

Each collaborating institution followed its own protocols to collect whole blood in K2EDTA tubes. For TCRbeta analysis, collaborators shipped samples in one of three forms: frozen whole blood, isolated PBMCs, or DNA extracted from either of those sample types. The sequence was obtained from a woman between 55 and 75 years old with acute or convalescent COVID-19. The sequencing input was peripheral blood.

The bases read TGTGCCAGCAGCTTCAACTCCTACGAGCAGTACTTC. This encodes CASSFNSYEQYF. The rearranged chain carries TRBV7-2 and TRBJ2-7; there is no confident call for the D gene. According to the germline V gene, CDR1 reads SGHTA and CDR2 reads FQGNSA. Taken from cysteine to phenylalanine, the CDR3 has 12 residues. Only the CDR3 DNA is retained, 36 bases long and in frame from the first base. The V and J ends are trimmed by 3 bases and 0 bases, leaving 3 bases between them.